The 5 T cell receptor beta chains below come from one sample, sequenced in a study of neurological immune-mediated disorders. A single record per CDR3 protein comes from TCRdb applying MiXCR to the 5' RACE reads. The sample lists tens of thousands of distinct CDR3 sequences; 11% to 15% were seen once. Specimen: PBMCs. These receptors came from a woman aged 45-65 years with HTLV-1-associated myelopathy (HAM/TSP).

This clonotype was recorded at least ten times. The J gene is TRBJ1-1, the V gene TRBV4-3; D call uncertain. V was clipped by 2 bases and J by 4 bases, with 8 bases between them. Germline CDR1 LGHNA, CDR2 YSLEER. CDR3 length equals 13 residues. Here the CDR3 reads CASSQREGTEAFF. DNA of the CDR3: TGCGCCAGCAGCCAACGCGAGGGCACTGAAGCTTTCTTT.

This clonotype was counted at least ten times. The chain uses TRBV6-2 or TRBV6-3 and TRBJ1-2; D perhaps matches TRBD1 (6 bases). The CDR3 runs to 14 residues. Germline CDR1 MNHEY, CDR2 SVGEGT. V gave up 5 bases and J gave up 1 base, with 11 bases separating them. The CDR3 coding sequence is TGTGCCAGCAGTCGCCCGGACAGTAACTATGGCTACACCTTC. Residues: CASSRPDSNYGYTF.

Ten or more counts support this clonotype. This chain uses TRBV15 with TRBJ2-7; no clear D. The CDR3 is 14 amino acids. The germline V and J ends were trimmed by 0 bases and 4 bases, with 10 bases remaining between them. The germline V gene encodes CDR1 LNHNV and CDR2 YYDKDF (reference sequence). CDR3 residues: CATSRDMAAYEQYF. Written as DNA, the CDR3 is TGTGCCACCAGCAGAGATATGGCAGCTTACGAGCAGTACTTC.

This clonotype was detected ten times or more. The chain couples TRBV7-9 to TRBJ1-1, with D maybe TRBD1 (6 bases). CDR3 length equals 16 residues. The V end was cut by 1 base, the J end by 1 base, with 13 bases between. Per the germline V gene, CDR1 is SEHNR and CDR2 is FQNEAQ (reference sequence). The CDR3 here is CASSLGSGHRNTEAFF. For the CDR3, the DNA is TGTGCCAGCAGCTTAGGATCGGGACACAGGAACACTGAAGCTTTCTTT. The full variable domain, completed using reference TRBV7-9 and TRBJ1-1, is DTGVSQNPRHKITKRGQNVTFRCDPISEHNRLYWYRQTLGQGPEFLTYFQNEAQLEKSRLLSDRFSAERPKGSFSTLEIQRTEQGDSAMYLCASSLGSGHRNTEAFFGQGTRLTVV.

This clonotype showed up many times. The chain employs TRBV4-1 and TRBJ1-4; D may be TRBD1 (6 bases). The V end lost 1 base, the J end lost 0 bases, and 15 bases lay between the germline ends. Germline V gives CDR1 MGHRA, CDR2 YSYEKL. This CDR3 has 18 amino acids. The CDR3 DNA reads as TGCGCCAGCAGCCAAGGAGAAGGGCGACAGGCAACTAATGAAAAACTGTTTTTT. It specifies CASSQGEGRQATNEKLFF.